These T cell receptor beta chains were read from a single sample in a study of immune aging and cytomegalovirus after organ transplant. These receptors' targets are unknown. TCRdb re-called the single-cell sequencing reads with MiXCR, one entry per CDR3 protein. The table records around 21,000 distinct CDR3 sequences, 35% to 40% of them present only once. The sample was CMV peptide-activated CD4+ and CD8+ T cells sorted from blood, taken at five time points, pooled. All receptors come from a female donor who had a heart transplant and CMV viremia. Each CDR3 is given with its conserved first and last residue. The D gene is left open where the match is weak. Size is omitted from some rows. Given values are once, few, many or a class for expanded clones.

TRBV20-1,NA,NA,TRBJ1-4,TGCAGTGCTAGAGATTACGGCCTTAATGAAAAACTGTTTTTT,CSARDYGLNEKLFF
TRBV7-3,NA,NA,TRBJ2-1,TGTGCCAGCAGCTTAACACTGAGTAACTACAATGAGCAGTTCTTC,CASSLTLSNYNEQFF
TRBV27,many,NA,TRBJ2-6,TGTGCCAGCAGCTGGGGCCAAGACCCCATCAACGTCCTGACTTTC,CASSWGQDPINVLTF
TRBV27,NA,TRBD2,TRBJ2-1,TGTGCCAGCATGCTCCGACATGGCCGACTAGCGGACCACTGGGATGAGCAGTTCTTC,CASMLRHGRLADHWDEQFF
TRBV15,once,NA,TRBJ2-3,TGTGCCACCAGCAGAGGAGGGTCAGAGACGCAGTATTTT,CATSRGGSETQYF
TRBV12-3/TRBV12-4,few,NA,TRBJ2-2,TGTGCCAGCAGTCCGGACAGGAACACCGGGGAGCTGTTTTTT,CASSPDRNTGELFF
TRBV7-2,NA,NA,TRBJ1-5,TGTGCCAGCAGCTTACTCGACGCTAATCAGCCCCAGCATTTT,CASSLLDANQPQHF
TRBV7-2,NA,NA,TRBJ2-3,TGTGCCAGCAGCCCGGAGGTCGGATACACAGATACGCAGTATTTT,CASSPEVGYTDTQYF
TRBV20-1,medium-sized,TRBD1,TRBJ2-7,TGCAGTGCTACGGACAGGGAGGTTGGCGAGCAGTACTTC,CSATDREVGEQYF
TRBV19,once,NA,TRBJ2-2,NA,CASKVGTGTGELLF
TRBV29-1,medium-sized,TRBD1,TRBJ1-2,TGCAGCGTTGTCCAGGGGGCGGGGGGCTACACCTTC,CSVVQGAGGYTF
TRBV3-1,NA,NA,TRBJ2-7,TGTGCCAGCAGCCAAGGGGGGGATCGGAAGGGCGAGCAGTACTTC,CASSQGGDRKGEQYF
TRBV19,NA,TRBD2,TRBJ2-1,TGTGCCAGTAGTATAGTACTAGCGTCATGGGGTGAGCAGTTCTTC,CASSIVLASWGEQFF
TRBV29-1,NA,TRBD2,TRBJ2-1,TGCACGACGCGGACTAGCGGTAGCTCCTACAATGAGCAGTTCTTC,CTTRTSGSSYNEQFF
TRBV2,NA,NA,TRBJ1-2,TGTGCCAGCAGTGAAGTACAGGAGATCGATGGCTACACCTTC,CASSEVQEIDGYTF
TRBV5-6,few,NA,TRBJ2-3,TGTGCCAGCAGCCGGGACTGGAAACCGTACACAGATACGCAGTATTTT,CASSRDWKPYTDTQYF
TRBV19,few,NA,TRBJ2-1,TGTGCCAGTAGTATAGCAGTTCTCGGTGTCACTGAGCAGTTCTTC,CASSIAVLGVTEQFF
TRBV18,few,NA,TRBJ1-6,TGTGCCAGCTCAGGAGGGCAGAGCGATAATTCACCCCTCCACTTT,CASSGGQSDNSPLHF
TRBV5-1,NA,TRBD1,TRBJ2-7,TGCGCCAGCAGCCAAATACAGGGGGACCGCTACGAGCAGTACTTC,CASSQIQGDRYEQYF
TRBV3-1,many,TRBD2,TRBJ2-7,TGTGCCAGCAGCCTCGGGACTAGCGGCTCCTACTTC,CASSLGTSGSYF
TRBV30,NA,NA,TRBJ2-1,TGTGCCTACTCAAAGGGGGACGGGAGAAGGTCGACTGCTGAGCAGTTCTTC,CAYSKGDGRRSTAEQFF
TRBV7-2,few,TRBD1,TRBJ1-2,TGTGCCAGCAGCTTGAACAGGGGGCTCTCTGGCTACACCTTC,CASSLNRGLSGYTF
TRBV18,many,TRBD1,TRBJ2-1,TGTGCCAGCTCAGACAGGGAAGGAGTGTTCTTC,CASSDREGVFF
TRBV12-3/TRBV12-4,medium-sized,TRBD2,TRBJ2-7,TGTGCCAGCAGTTCCTGGACTAGCGGAGCCTACGAGCAGTACTTC,CASSSWTSGAYEQYF
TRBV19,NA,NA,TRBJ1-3,TGTGCCAGTAGTGCGGACAGTGGAAACACCATATATTTT,CASSADSGNTIYF
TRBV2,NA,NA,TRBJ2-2,TGTGCCAGCAGCGGAGGAGGGGGTAGCGGGGAGCTGTTTTTT,CASSGGGGSGELFF
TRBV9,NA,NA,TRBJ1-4,TGCGCCAGCAGCACCCCCGGCTCTGGTGAAAAACCGTTTTTT,CASSTPGSGEKPFF
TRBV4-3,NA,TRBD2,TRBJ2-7,TGCGCCAGCAGCGGTGATAGGGGGGATTTGCGGGAGGGCTACAAGCAGTACTTC,CASSGDRGDLREGYKQYF
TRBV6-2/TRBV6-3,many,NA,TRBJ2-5,TGTGCCAGCAGTTACGAAGATATAGTTGAGACCCAGTACTTC,CASSYEDIVETQYF
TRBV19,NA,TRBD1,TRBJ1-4,TGTGCCAGTAGTACGGGACAGGCTAATGAAAAACTGTTTTTT,CASSTGQANEKLFF
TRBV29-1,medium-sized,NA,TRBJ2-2,TGCAGCGTTAACCGCGTTGGGGGAGCCACCGGGGAGCTGTTTTTT,CSVNRVGGATGELFF
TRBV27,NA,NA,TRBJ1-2,TGTGCCAGCAGTCTCTCCGGGACCCCGGTCTATGGCTACACCTTC,CASSLSGTPVYGYTF
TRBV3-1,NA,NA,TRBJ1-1,TGTGCCAGCAGCCAAGTGTTGCCGGGTAAGAACACTGAAGCTTTCTTT,CASSQVLPGKNTEAFF
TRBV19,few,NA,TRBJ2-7,TGTGCCAGTAGTGAGCGGCCATCCTCCTACGAGCAGTACTTC,CASSERPSSYEQYF
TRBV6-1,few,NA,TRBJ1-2,TGTGCCAGCAGTGAAGTAGTAGGAGGGCTGAATGGCTACACCTTC,CASSEVVGGLNGYTF
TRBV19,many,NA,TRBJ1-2,TGTGCCAGTAGTCCCGGGGGGGGACTGAGCAACTATGGCTACACCTTC,CASSPGGGLSNYGYTF
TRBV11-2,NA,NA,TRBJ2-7,TGTGCCAGCAGCTCATCTGTAGAGCAGTACTTC,CASSSSVEQYF
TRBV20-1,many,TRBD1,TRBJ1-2,TGCAGTGCTATGAGGACAGGGGGGGACTTCTATGGCTACACCTTC,CSAMRTGGDFYGYTF
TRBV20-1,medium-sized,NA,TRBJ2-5,TGCAGTGCTCCTTGGGGCTTCCAAGAGACCCAGTACTTC,CSAPWGFQETQYF
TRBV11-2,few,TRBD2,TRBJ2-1,TGTGCCAGCAGCTTAGGAAGGACTAGCATTCGCAATGAGCAGTTCTTC,CASSLGRTSIRNEQFF
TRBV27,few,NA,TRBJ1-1,TGTGCCAGCATGAGCGGCGGGACAAGGCCGTTCTTT,CASMSGGTRPFF
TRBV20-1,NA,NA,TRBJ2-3,TGCAGTGCTAGTTTACACAGTACCACAGATACGCAGTATTTT,CSASLHSTTDTQYF
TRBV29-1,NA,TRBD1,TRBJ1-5,TGCAGCGTTGAAGAACCTAGTGGGGGACAGTTCAATCAGCCCCAGCATTTT,CSVEEPSGGQFNQPQHF
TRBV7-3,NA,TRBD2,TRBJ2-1,TGTGCCAGCAGCTCAACGGCGGGAGGAGGTAATGAGCAGTTCTTC,CASSSTAGGGNEQFF
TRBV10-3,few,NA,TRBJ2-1,TGTGCCATCAGTGATCGGGGCGACAATGAGCAGTTCTTC,CAISDRGDNEQFF
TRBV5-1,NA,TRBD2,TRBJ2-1,TGCGCCAGCAGCACCGTGGCGGGAGGGAATGAGCAGTTCTTC,CASSTVAGGNEQFF
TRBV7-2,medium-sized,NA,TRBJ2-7,TGTGCCAGCAGCAACTCCTACGAGCAGTACTTC,CASSNSYEQYF
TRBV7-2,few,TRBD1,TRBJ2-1,TGTGCCAGCAGCTTGACCATACAGGGGGCCTCCTACAATGAGCAGTTCTTC,CASSLTIQGASYNEQFF
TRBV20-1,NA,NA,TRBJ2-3,TGCAGTGCTAGAGAAGATAGCACAGATACGCAGTATTTT,CSAREDSTDTQYF
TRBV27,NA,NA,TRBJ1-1,TGTGCCAGCAGTTTATTTCGGGGGACTGAAGCTTTCTTT,CASSLFRGTEAFF
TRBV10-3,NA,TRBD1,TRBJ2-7,TGTGCCACCGGGACAGTAATCTCCTACGAGCAGTACTTC,CATGTVISYEQYF
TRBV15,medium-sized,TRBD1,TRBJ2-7,TGTGCCACCAGCAGAGTACGGGCCAGGGGGTCCGAGCAGTACTTC,CATSRVRARGSEQYF
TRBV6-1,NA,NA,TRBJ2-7,TGTGCCAGCAGTGACCAGCCACTCTACGAGCAGTACTTC,CASSDQPLYEQYF
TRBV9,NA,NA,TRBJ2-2,TGTGCCAGCAAACGGGACGACACCGGGGAGCTGTTTTTT,CASKRDDTGELFF
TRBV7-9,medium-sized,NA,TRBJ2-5,TGTGCCAGCAGCATGTTTGGTGGGGCTGAGACCCAGTACTTC,CASSMFGGAETQYF
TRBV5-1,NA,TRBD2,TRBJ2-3,TGCGCCAGCGGAGGGACTAGCGGGACTAGCACAGATACGCAGTATTTT,CASGGTSGTSTDTQYF
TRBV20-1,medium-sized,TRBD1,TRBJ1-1,TGCAGTGCCTCGGGGACAGGGGACACTGAAGCTTTCTTT,CSASGTGDTEAFF